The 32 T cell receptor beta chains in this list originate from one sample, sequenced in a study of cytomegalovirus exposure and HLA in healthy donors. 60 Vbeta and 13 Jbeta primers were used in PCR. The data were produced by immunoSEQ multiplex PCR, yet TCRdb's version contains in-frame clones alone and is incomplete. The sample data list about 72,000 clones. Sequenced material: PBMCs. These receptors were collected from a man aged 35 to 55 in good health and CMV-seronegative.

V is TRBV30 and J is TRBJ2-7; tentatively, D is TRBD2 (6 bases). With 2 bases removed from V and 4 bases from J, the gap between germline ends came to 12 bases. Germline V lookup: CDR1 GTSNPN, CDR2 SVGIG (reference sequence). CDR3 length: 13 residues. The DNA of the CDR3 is TGTGCCTGGAGTCGCGGCGGGGTTTACGAGCAGTACTTC. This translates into CAWSRGGVYEQYF.

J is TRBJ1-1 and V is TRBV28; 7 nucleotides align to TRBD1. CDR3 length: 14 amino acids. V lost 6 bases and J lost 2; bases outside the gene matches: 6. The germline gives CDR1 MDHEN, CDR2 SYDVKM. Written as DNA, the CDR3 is TGTGCCAGCAGATACTGGGACAGCAACACTGAAGCTTTCTTT. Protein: CASRYWDSNTEAFF.

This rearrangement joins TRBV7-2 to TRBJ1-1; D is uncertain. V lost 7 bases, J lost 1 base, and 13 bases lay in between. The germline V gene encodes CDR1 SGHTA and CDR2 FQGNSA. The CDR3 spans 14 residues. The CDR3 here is CASTLWAANTEAFF. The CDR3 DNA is TGTGCCAGCACCCTCTGGGCAGCGAACACTGAAGCTTTCTTT.

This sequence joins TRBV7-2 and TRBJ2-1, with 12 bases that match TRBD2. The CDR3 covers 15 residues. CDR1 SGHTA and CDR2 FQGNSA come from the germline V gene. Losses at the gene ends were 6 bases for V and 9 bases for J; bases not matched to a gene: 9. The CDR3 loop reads CASRRTSGGFVEQFF. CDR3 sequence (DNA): TGTGCCAGCAGACGTACTAGCGGGGGGTTTGTTGAGCAGTTCTTC. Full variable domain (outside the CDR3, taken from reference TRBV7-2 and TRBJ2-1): GAGVSQSPSNKVTEKGKDVELRCDPISGHTALYWYRQSLGQGLEFLIYFQGNSAPDKSGLPSDRFSAERTGGSVSTLTIQRTQQEDSAVYLCASRRTSGGFVEQFFGPGTRLTVL.

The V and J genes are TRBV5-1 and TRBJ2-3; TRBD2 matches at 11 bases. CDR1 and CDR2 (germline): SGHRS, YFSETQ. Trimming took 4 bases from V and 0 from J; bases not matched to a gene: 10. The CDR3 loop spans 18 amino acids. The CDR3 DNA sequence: TGCGCCAGCAGCAAAGTGCTAGCGGGGGGCCCTAGCACAGATACGCAGTATTTT. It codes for CASSKVLAGGPSTDTQYF.

The CDR3, as DNA: TGCAGCGGATCCTCAGGTTACAGGGGTTACGAGCAGTACTTC. Amino acid sequence: CSGSSGYRGYEQYF. V and J are TRBV29-1 and TRBJ2-7, with 7 bases identical to TRBD1. J was trimmed by 4 bases and V by 7 bases; bases with no gene match: 13. Germline lookup yields CDR1 SQVTM and CDR2 ANQGSEA. The CDR3 consists of 14 residues.

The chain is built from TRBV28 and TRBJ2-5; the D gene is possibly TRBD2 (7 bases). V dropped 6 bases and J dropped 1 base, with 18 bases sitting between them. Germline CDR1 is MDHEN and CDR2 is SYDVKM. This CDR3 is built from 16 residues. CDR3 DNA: TGTGCCAGCAGCCGGGGCCGGGGGGCGGTCCAAGAGACCCAGTACTTC. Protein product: CASSRGRGAVQETQYF.

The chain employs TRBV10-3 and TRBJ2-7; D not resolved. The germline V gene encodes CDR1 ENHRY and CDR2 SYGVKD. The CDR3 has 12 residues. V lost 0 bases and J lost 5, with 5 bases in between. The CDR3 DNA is TGTGCCATCAGTGAGTCCCGTAACGAGCAGTACTTC. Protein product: CAISESRNEQYF.

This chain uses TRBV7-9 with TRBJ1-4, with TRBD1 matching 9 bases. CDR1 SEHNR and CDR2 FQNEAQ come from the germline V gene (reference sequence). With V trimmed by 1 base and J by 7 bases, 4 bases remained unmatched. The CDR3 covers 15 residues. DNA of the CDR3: TGTGCCAGCAGCTTAGGTGCACAGGGGGCTGAAAAACTGTTTTTT. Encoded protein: CASSLGAQGAEKLFF. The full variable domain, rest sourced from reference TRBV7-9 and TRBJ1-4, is DTGVSQNPRHKITKRGQNVTFRCDPISEHNRLYWYRQTLGQGPEFLTYFQNEAQLEKSRLLSDRFSAERPKGSFSTLEIQRTEQGDSAMYLCASSLGAQGAEKLFFGSGTQLSVL.

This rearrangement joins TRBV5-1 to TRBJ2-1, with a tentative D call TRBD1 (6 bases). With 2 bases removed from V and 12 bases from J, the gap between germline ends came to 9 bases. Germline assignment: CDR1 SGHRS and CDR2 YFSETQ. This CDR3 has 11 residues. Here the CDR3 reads CASSLGQTQFF. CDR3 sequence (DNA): TGCGCCAGCAGCTTAGGACAGACGCAGTTCTTC.

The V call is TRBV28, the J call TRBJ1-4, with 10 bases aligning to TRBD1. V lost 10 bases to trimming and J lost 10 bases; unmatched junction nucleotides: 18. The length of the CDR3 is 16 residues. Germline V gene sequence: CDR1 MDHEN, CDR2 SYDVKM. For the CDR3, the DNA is TGTGCCACCGAGGGACAGGGGCCTTGGACTGGGGGAAAACTGTTTTTT. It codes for CATEGQGPWTGGKLFF.

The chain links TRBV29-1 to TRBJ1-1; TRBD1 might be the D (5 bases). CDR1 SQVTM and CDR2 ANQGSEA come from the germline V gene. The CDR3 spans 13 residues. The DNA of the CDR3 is TGCACCTACGTAGGTTGGGGCGGCACTGAAGCTTTCTTT. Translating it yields CTYVGWGGTEAFF.

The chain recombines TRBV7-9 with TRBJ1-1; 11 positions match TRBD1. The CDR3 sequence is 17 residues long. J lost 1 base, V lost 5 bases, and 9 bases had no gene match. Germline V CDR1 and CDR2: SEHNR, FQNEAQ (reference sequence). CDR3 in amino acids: CASSPPQDRGQNTEAFF. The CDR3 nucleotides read TGTGCCAGCAGCCCGCCCCAGGACAGGGGGCAGAACACTGAAGCTTTCTTT. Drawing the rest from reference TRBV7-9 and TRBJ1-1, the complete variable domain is DTGVSQNPRHKITKRGQNVTFRCDPISEHNRLYWYRQTLGQGPEFLTYFQNEAQLEKSRLLSDRFSAERPKGSFSTLEIQRTEQGDSAMYLCASSPPQDRGQNTEAFFGQGTRLTVV.

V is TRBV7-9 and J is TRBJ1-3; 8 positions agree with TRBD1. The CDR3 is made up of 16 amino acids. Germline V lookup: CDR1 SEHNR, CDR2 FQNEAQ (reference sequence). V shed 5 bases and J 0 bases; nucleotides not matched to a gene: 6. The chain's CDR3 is CASSDGQGSSGNTIYF. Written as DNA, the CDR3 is TGTGCCAGCAGCGATGGACAGGGCAGCTCTGGAAACACCATATATTTT.

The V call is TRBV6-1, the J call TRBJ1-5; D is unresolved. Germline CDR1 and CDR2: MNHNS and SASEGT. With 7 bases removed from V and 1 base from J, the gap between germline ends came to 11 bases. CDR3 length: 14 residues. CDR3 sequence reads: CASTPTGSNQPQHF. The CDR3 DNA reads TGTGCCAGCACCCCAACGGGGAGCAATCAGCCCCAGCATTTT.

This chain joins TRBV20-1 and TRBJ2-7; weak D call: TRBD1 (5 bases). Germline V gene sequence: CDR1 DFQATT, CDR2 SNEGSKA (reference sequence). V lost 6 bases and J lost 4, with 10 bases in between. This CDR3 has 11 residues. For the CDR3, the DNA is TGCAGTGCAGTCAAGGGGTACGAGCAGTACTTC. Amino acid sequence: CSAVKGYEQYF.

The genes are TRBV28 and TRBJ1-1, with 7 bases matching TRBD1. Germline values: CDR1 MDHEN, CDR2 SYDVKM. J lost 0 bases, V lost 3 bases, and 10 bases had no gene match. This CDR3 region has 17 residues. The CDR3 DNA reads TGTGCCAGCAGTTTCCCGGGACAGCTTACTATGAACACTGAAGCTTTCTTT. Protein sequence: CASSFPGQLTMNTEAFF.

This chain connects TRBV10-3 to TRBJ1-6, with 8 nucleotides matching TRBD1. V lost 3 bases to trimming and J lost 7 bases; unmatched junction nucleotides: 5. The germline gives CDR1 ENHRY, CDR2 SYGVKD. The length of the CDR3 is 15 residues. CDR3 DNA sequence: TGTGCCATCAGTGACCGGACAGGGAGAAATTCACCCCTCCACTTT. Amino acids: CAISDRTGRNSPLHF.

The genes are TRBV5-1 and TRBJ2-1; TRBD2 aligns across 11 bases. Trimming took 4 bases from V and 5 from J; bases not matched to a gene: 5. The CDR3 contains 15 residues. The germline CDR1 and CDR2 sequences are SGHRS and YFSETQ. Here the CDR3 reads CASSILAGDNNEQFF. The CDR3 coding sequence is TGCGCCAGCAGCATACTAGCGGGGGATAACAATGAGCAGTTCTTC.

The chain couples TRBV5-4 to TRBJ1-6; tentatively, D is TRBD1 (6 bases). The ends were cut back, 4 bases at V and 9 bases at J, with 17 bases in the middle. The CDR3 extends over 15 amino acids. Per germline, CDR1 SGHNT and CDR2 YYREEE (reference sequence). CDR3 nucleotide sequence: TGTGCCAGCAGCCTCTCAACAGGGATCAGTTCACCCCTCCACTTT. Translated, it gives CASSLSTGISSPLHF.

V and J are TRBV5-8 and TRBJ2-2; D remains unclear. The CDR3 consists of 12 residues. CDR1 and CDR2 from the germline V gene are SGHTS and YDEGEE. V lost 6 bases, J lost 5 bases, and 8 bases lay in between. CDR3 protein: CASMFATGELFF. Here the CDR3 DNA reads TGTGCCAGCATGTTTGCGACCGGGGAGCTGTTTTTT.

This CDR3 reads CASIPGWGRMEGTEAFF. The CDR3 region has the DNA TGTGCCAGCATCCCCGGGTGGGGGCGCATGGAAGGAACTGAAGCTTTCTTT. The chain links TRBV27 to TRBJ1-1; TRBD1 might be the D (6 bases). Trimming took 7 bases from V and 5 from J, leaving 26 bases between them. The CDR3 is 17 amino acids. CDR1 and CDR2 from the germline V gene are MNHEY and SMNVEV (reference sequence).

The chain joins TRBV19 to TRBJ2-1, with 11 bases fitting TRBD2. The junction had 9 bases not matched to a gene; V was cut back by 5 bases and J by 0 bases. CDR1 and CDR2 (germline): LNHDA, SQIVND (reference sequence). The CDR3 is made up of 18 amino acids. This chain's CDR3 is CASSLFSSGGTSYNEQFF. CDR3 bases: TGTGCCAGTAGTTTATTTTCTAGCGGGGGGACCTCCTACAATGAGCAGTTCTTC.

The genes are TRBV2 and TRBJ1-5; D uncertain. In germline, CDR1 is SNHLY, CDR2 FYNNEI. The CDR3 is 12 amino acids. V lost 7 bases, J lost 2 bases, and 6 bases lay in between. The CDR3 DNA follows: TGTGCCAGCACCTCCGGCAATCAGCCCCAGCATTTT. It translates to CASTSGNQPQHF.

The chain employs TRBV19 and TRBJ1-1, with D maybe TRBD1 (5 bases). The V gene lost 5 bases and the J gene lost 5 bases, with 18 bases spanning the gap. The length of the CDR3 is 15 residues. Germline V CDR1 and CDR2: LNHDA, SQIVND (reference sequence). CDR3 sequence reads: CASSPSGRELTEAFF. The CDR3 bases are TGTGCCAGTAGTCCCTCTGGCAGGGAATTAACTGAAGCTTTCTTT.

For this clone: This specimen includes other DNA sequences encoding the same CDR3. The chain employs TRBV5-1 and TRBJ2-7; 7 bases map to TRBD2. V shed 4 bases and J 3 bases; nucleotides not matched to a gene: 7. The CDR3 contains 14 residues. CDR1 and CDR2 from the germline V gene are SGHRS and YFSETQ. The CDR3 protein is CASSPGGRVYEQYF. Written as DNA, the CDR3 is TGCGCCAGCAGCCCGGGGGGAAGGGTCTACGAGCAGTACTTC.

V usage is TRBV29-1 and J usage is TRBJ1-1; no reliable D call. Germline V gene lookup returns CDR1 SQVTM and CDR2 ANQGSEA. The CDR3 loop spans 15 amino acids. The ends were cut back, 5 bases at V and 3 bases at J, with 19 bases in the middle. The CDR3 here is CSVRTQAGIYTEAFF. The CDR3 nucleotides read TGCAGCGTTCGCACCCAAGCGGGGATTTACACTGAAGCTTTCTTT.

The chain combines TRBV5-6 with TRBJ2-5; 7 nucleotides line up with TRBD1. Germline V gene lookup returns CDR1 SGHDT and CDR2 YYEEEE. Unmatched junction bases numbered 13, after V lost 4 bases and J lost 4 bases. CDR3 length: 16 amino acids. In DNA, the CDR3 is TGTGCCAGCAGCGTTCAGAGGACAGGATTTGGAGAGACCCAGTACTTC. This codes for CASSVQRTGFGETQYF.

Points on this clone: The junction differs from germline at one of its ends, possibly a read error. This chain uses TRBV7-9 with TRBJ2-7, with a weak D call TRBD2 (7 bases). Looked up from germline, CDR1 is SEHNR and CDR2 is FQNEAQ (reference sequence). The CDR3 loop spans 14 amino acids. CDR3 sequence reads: CASSLEGGSYKQYF. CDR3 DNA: TGTGCCAGCAGCTTAGAGGGGGGGAGCTACAAGCAGTACTTC.

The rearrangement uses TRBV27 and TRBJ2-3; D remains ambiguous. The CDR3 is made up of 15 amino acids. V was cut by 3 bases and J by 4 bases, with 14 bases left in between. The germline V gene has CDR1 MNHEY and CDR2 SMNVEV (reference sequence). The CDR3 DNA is TGTGCCAGCAGTTTCTCGACAACTCTTTCAGATACGCAGTATTTT. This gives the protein CASSFSTTLSDTQYF.

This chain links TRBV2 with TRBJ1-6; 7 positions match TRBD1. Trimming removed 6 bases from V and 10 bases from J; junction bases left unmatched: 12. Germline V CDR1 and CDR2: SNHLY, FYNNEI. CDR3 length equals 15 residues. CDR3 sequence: CASRGAQGIVSPLHF. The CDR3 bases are TGTGCCAGCAGGGGAGCACAGGGGATAGTATCACCCCTCCACTTT.

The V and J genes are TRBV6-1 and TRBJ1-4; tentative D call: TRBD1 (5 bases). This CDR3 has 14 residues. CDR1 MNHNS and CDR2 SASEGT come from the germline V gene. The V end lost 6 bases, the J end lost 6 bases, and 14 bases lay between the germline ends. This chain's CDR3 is CASSTERGDEKLFF. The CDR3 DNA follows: TGTGCCAGCAGCACAGAACGGGGGGATGAAAAACTGTTTTTT.